This T cell receptor (beta chain) originates from a study of identical twins (dated by TCRdb to the mid-2010s). In the study overall: To test whether fetal clonotypes persist, this study deep-sequenced TCR alpha and beta repertoires from monozygotic twins, from unrelated adults of various ages, and from cord blood. Replicate twin experiments were performed at different times using different library preparation protocols to rule out contamination. The study at large found these results: In beta out-of-frame sequences, excess twin sharing was weaker, because having fewer shared sequences lowered the signal-to-noise ratio. Abundant cord blood beta clonotypes had fewer insertions, young adult naive repertoires showed a similar but weaker trend, and memory repertoires showed no such trend. Compared with coincidental sharing between unrelated individuals, out-of-frame TCR alpha sequences shared between twins showed an excess of sequences with low generation probability. Because the same donors could not be followed over many years, conclusions were based on cross-sectional statistical analysis. Invariant T cells such as MAIT and iNKT could partly confound zero-insertion analyses, though diverse VJ usage argued against this for most clonotypes. Recombination models systematically underestimated out-of-frame TCR alpha sharing in monozygotic twins but agreed with sharing between unrelated individuals.

Library prep was done by 5' RACE. The instrument was an Illumina HiSeq 2000. Template switching added a universal primer binding site, and the final cDNA carried a unique molecular identifier that allowed TCR cDNA molecules to be counted accurately. Specific primers in the conserved constant-segment region were used to synthesize first-strand cDNA for the TCR alpha and beta chains. To control for contamination, each cDNA library was double barcoded with a SMART-Mk sample barcode plus Illumina barcodes. TruSeq adapter sequences along with Illumina sample barcodes were introduced in two successive PCR steps. TCR alpha and beta cDNA libraries were sequenced on the Illumina HiSeq platform with custom primers. On the authors' methods: Unique molecular identifiers were extracted from raw reads with MiGEC, and CDR3 positions were determined with MiXCR. For each individual, recombination models were inferred using an EM algorithm with the repgenHMM and IGoR tools. Shared clonotypes were analyzed with the tcR package in R, and sharing was normalized by the product of cloneset sizes. To study raw recombination without the effects of thymic and clonal selection, out-of-frame nonproductive sequences were analyzed. Starting from the raw public reads, TCRdb applied fastp trimming at Q25, assembled clones with MiXCR and retained in-frame beta chains. Rows with a matching CDR3 protein are joined into one entry that keeps the most common DNA and genes. TCRdb, not the authors, supplied the V and J calls. The sample contains 1.5 million to 2 million distinct CDR3 sequences, less than 35% of them found a single time. Clones ranked in the top ten supply around 0.25% of the sample.

Comments on this clonotype: There is no known antigen for this receptor. Base qualities are not at hand, and no much larger clone is one base apart.

All donors were healthy Caucasians. V lost 3 bases and J lost 3 bases; the stretch between them is 13 bases long. The CDR3 measures 15 amino acids from cysteine to phenylalanine. Just the 45-base CDR3 DNA is kept, in frame starting at base 1. CDR1 and CDR2 (SGHDN, FVKESK) derive from the germline V gene. The receptor was derived from a newborn girl in good health. The V and J segments used are TRBV14 and TRBJ2-3, with TRBD1 as a weak D call on 5 bases. Sequencing input: cord blood. Here the CDR3 is given as CASSQAGIPTDTQYF. The sequenced DNA is TGTGCCAGCAGCCAGGCAGGGATTCCGACAGATACGCAGTATTTT.